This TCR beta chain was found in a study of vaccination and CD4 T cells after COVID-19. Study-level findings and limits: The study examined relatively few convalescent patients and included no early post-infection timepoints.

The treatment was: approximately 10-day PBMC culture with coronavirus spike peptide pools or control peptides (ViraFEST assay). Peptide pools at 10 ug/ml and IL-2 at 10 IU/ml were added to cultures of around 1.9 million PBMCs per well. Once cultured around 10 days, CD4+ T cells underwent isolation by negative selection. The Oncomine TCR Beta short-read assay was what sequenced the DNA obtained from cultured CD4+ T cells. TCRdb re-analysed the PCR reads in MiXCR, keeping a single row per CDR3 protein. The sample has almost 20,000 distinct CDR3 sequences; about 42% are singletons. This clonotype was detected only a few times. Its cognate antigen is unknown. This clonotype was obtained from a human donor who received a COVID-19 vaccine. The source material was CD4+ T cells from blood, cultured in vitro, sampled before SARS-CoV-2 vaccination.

CDR3 protein: CASSERSRGGYTF. The CDR3 nucleotides are TGTGCCAGCAGCGAACGCTCGCGGGGTGGCTACACCTTC. The rearrangement links TRBV6-1 to TRBJ1-2, with D hard to call. The CDR3 is 13 amino acids. Germline-derived CDR1 and CDR2 are MNHNS and SASEGT. Trimming took off 6 bases at V and 7 bases at J, with 15 bases between the two ends.